The 6 T cell receptor beta chains listed next were all sequenced from one sample in a study of regulatory T cells in long-lasting Graves disease. Combining iRepertoire HTBI primers with Arm-PCR of CDR3 regions, the authors built TCR beta libraries. TCRdb passed the multiplex PCR reads through MiXCR, listing each CDR3 protein once. This table has about 470,000 distinct CDR3 sequences, more than 13% appearing once. Stated time point: newly diagnosed GD, antithyroid drugs for less than 3 months. From RNA extracted from PBMCs, the TCR library was made. These data were likewise used in another study, on T cells in Graves' hyperthyroidism and ophthalmopathy.

This specimen was peripheral blood mononuclear cells (PBMCs), taken at new diagnosis, from a patient treated with antithyroid drugs. The receptors were gathered from a woman between 25 and 40 years old with Graves disease.

This clonotype came up many times. V gene TRBV30 combines with J gene TRBJ2-3; D uncertain. Trimming took 0 bases from V and 2 from J, leaving 6 bases between them. CDR1 is GTSNPN, CDR2 SVGIG, per germline (reference sequence). The CDR3 is 13 residues long. CDR3 nucleotide sequence: TGTGCCTGGAGTGTCGACGACACAGATACGCAGTATTTT. Amino acids: CAWSVDDTDTQYF.

This clonotype has at least ten counts. The chain recombines TRBV28 with TRBJ1-4; D is perhaps TRBD1 (5 bases). Per germline, CDR1 MDHEN and CDR2 SYDVKM. Between the trimmed V and J ends, which lost 0 bases and 7 bases, there was a span of 15 bases. This CDR3 contains 16 residues. The CDR3 loop reads CASSLWGTASGEKLFF. CDR3 in DNA: TGTGCCAGCAGTTTATGGGGGACGGCCTCGGGTGAAAAACTGTTTTTT.

This clonotype was recorded at least ten times. The chain combines TRBV20-1 with TRBJ2-3; 8 bases map to TRBD1. This CDR3 has 13 residues. J lost 5 bases, V lost 6 bases, and 7 bases had no gene match. Germline CDR1 DFQATT, CDR2 SNEGSKA (reference sequence). CDR3 DNA sequence: TGCAGTGCCCCGACAGGGGTTGTAGATACGCAGTATTTT. Translating gives CSAPTGVVDTQYF.

CDR3 coding DNA: TGTGCCAGCAGCATGGACAGCTGGAACACTGAAGCTTTCTTT. Translation gives CASSMDSWNTEAFF. The chain uses TRBV3-1 and TRBJ1-1, with D possibly TRBD1 on 6 matching bases. Trimming removed 5 bases at V and 1 base at J, with 11 bases between. The CDR3 loop spans 14 amino acids. The germline gives CDR1 LGHDT, CDR2 YNNKEL (reference sequence).

At least ten counts were recorded for this clonotype. The rearrangement uses TRBV20-1 and TRBJ2-3; D perhaps matches TRBD2 (5 bases). The germline V and J ends were trimmed by 0 bases and 6 bases, with 10 bases remaining between them. Looked up from germline, CDR1 is DFQATT and CDR2 is SNEGSKA (reference sequence). The CDR3 extends over 13 amino acids. The CDR3 coding sequence is TGCAGTGCTAGAGACCCTAGCTGGGATACGCAGTATTTT. Amino acids: CSARDPSWDTQYF.

Many counts were recorded for this clonotype. The CDR3 region has the DNA TGTGCCAGCAGCCAAACCGGGGGCACAGATACGCAGTATTTT. Residues: CASSQTGGTDTQYF. The chain carries TRBV3-1 and TRBJ2-3; D is perhaps TRBD2 (5 bases). Trimming pared 2 bases from V and 1 base from J, leaving 7 bases between. The germline gives CDR1 LGHDT, CDR2 YNNKEL (reference sequence). This CDR3 region has 14 residues.